Presented here are 27 T cell receptor beta chains from one specimen sequenced in a study of T-cell memory formation after mild COVID-19. MiXCR, run by TCRdb on the 5' RACE reads, gives a single entry per CDR3 protein. The sample consists of fewer than 95,000 distinct CDR3 sequences, 10% to 15% of them appearing once. Specimen: PBMCs or a T cell subset sorted from them (not recorded which). These receptors came from an adult woman who had mild COVID-19 (a few samples of this study predate the infection). Cell type and time point are not known.

Here the CDR3 reads CASSQEEADTQYF. The CDR3 DNA reads TGTGCCAGCAGCCAAGAGGAAGCAGATACGCAGTATTTT. The chain links TRBV4-2 to TRBJ2-3; D not resolved. This CDR3 contains 13 residues. The V end was cut by 0 bases, the J end by 4 bases, with 5 bases between. Germline V lookup: CDR1 LGHNA, CDR2 YNFKEQ.

Comment on this clonotype: At one of its ends the junction is not consistent with the germline gene, which may arise from a read error. V usage is TRBV12-3 or TRBV12-4 and J usage is TRBJ2-1, with a tentative D call TRBD2 (6 bases). The CDR3 contains 17 residues. The CDR3 nucleotides are TGTGCCAGTAGTTTATTTTTCGGCGGGAAGGTATACAATGAGCAGTTCTTC. Its protein product is CASSLFFGGKVYNEQFF.

This clonotype was seen only a few times. The rearrangement links TRBV11-2 to TRBJ2-1; D may be TRBD1 (7 bases). Trimming removed 8 bases from V and 1 base from J, with 15 bases in between. CDR1 and CDR2 (germline): SGHAT, FQNNGV. The CDR3 contains 15 residues. The CDR3, as DNA: TGTGCCAGCTCGTGGCAGGGGGGTTCCTACAATGAGCAGTTCTTC. Its protein is CASSWQGGSYNEQFF. The full variable domain, rest sourced from reference TRBV11-2 and TRBJ2-1, is EAGVAQSPRYKIIEKRQSVAFWCNPISGHATLYWYQQILGQGPKLLIQFQNNGVVDDSQLPKDRFSAERLKGVDSTLKIQPAKLEDSAVYLCASSWQGGSYNEQFFGPGTRLTVL.

The chain is built from TRBV4-1 and TRBJ2-3; 12 bases are a match to TRBD2. The CDR3 sequence is 17 residues long. The germline gives CDR1 MGHRA, CDR2 YSYEKL. Germline trimming cut 4 bases from V and 0 bases from J; bases unmatched to any gene: 5. The CDR3 protein is CASSRLTSGGSTDTQYF. The CDR3 DNA follows: TGCGCCAGCAGCCGCCTCACTAGCGGGGGGAGCACAGATACGCAGTATTTT.

The table lists this clonotype with a few counts. V is TRBV5-1 and J is TRBJ2-7, with TRBD1 matching over 7 bases. V lost 3 bases and J lost 5; bases outside the gene matches: 11. CDR3 length equals 15 residues. Germline V gene data show CDR1 as SGHRS and CDR2 as YFSETQ. CDR3 DNA: TGCGCCAGCAGCTGGCTCCAACAGGGGCCTAACGAGCAGTACTTC. The encoded protein is CASSWLQQGPNEQYF. Complete variable domain (other parts from reference TRBV5-1 and TRBJ2-7): KAGVTQTPRYLIKTRGQQVTLSCSPISGHRSVSWYQQTPGQGLQFLFEYFSETQRNKGNFPGRFSGRQFSNSRSEMNVSTLELGDSALYLCASSWLQQGPNEQYFGPGTRLTVT.

The V gene is TRBV7-6, the J gene TRBJ2-2, with TRBD2 as a possible D gene (5 bases). Trimming left V 10 bases short and J 1 base short, with 19 bases between. The CDR3 contains 16 residues. The germline gives CDR1 SGHVS, CDR2 FNYEAQ. In DNA form, the CDR3 reads TGTGCCACCTACTCAACCCCAGCGGAGAACACCGGGGAGCTGTTTTTT. Translated, it gives CATYSTPAENTGELFF.

This clonotype appeared a few times. The chain has TRBV5-1 and TRBJ2-3, with D maybe TRBD1 (5 bases). V dropped 2 bases and J dropped 1 base, with 5 bases sitting between them. Germline V CDR1 and CDR2: SGHRS, YFSETQ. The CDR3 length is 13 residues. Here the CDR3 DNA reads TGCGCCAGCAGCTTACAGGGCACAGATACGCAGTATTTT. Amino acids: CASSLQGTDTQYF.

This clonotype showed up just a few times. The V gene is TRBV6-6, the J gene TRBJ2-7; 7 nucleotides agree with TRBD1. Germline V gene sequence: CDR1 MNHNY, CDR2 SVGAGI (reference sequence). Trimming took 10 bases from V and 3 from J; bases not matched to a gene: 6. This CDR3 has 12 amino acids. The CDR3, as DNA: TGTGCCACTCGACAGGGCGGCTACGAGCAGTACTTC. Translated, it gives CATRQGGYEQYF.

A few counts support this clonotype. The V call is TRBV6-2 or TRBV6-3, the J call TRBJ2-2; D gene unclear. Trimming removed 5 bases at V and 4 bases at J, with 5 bases between. CDR3 length: 12 amino acids. Germline-derived CDR1 and CDR2 are MNHEY and SVGEGT. The CDR3 coding sequence is TGTGCCAGCAGTCTGACCACCGGGGAGCTGTTTTTT. Amino acids: CASSLTTGELFF.

The rearrangement uses TRBV5-6 and TRBJ2-7; D tentatively reads TRBD1 or TRBD2 (5 bases each). The CDR3 contains 16 residues. Trimming removed 1 base from V and 0 bases from J, with 14 bases in between. Germline CDR1 SGHDT, CDR2 YYEEEE. The CDR3 DNA reads as TGTGCCAGCAGCTTGACGGGCCAGGGAGTCTCCTACGAGCAGTACTTC. Protein: CASSLTGQGVSYEQYF.

A few counts support this clonotype. At one end, the junction sequence differs from germline, possibly due to a read error. CDR3 sequence (DNA): TGCAGTGCTAGAGGGGGAATGGGACTAGCGGGAGGTACCCAAGAGAACCAGTACTTC. This gives the protein CSARGGMGLAGGTQENQYF. The rearrangement uses TRBV20-1 and TRBJ2-5; TRBD2 aligns across 15 bases. This CDR3 contains 19 residues. Germline CDR1 DFQATT, CDR2 SNEGSKA (reference sequence).

The rearrangement joins TRBV30 to TRBJ2-2, with TRBD1 as a possible D gene (5 bases). Germline CDR1 is GTSNPN and CDR2 is SVGIG (reference sequence). V lost 4 bases and J 3 bases, leaving 21 bases between the germline ends. This CDR3 spans 17 amino acids. The CDR3 region has the DNA TGTGCCTGGACTAGATTCAGGGCTTCCCGCGACACCGGGGAGCTGTTTTTT. Its translation is CAWTRFRASRDTGELFF. Drawing the rest from reference TRBV30 and TRBJ2-2, the complete variable domain is SQTIHQWPATLVQPVGSPLSLECTVEGTSNPNLYWYRQAAGRGLQLLFYSVGIGQISSEVPQNLSASRPQDRQFILSSKKLLLSDSGFYLCAWTRFRASRDTGELFFGEGSRLTVL.

Comment on this clonotype: Mismatch with germline at one junction end may stem from a read error. This chain uses TRBV4-2 with TRBJ1-2; tentatively, D is TRBD1 (6 bases). The CDR3 is 14 residues long. Germline lookup yields CDR1 LGHNA and CDR2 YNFKEQ. The CDR3 loop is CASSQESVVSRGAF. The CDR3 DNA sequence: TGTGCCAGCAGCCAAGAGTCCGTCGTAAGCAGGGGTGCCTTC.

The chain is built from TRBV20-1 and TRBJ2-5, with D possibly being TRBD2 (6 bases). The CDR3 is 20 amino acids. In germline, CDR1 is DFQATT, CDR2 SNEGSKA (reference sequence). Trimming removed 3 bases at V and 0 bases at J, with 29 bases between. This chain's CDR3 is CSARVWETGESGGDQETQYF. The CDR3 DNA is TGCAGTGCTAGGGTCTGGGAGACGGGTGAGAGCGGAGGGGACCAAGAGACCCAGTACTTC.

This clonotype was observed many times. The V call is TRBV7-6, the J call TRBJ2-3, with TRBD2 matching over 7 bases. Germline CDR1 is SGHVS and CDR2 is FNYEAQ. The CDR3 is 16 residues long. J lost 0 bases, V lost 1 base, and 4 bases had no gene match. CDR3 sequence (DNA): TGTGCCAGCAGCTTAGAGAGCGGGGTTAGCACAGATACGCAGTATTTT. Residues: CASSLESGVSTDTQYF.

This chain uses TRBV10-2 with TRBJ2-1, with no clear D. The CDR3 is made up of 13 amino acids. CDR1 and CDR2 (germline): WSHSY, SAAADI. V lost 0 bases to trimming and J lost 4 bases, with 4 bases between them. The CDR3 coding sequence is TGCGCCAGCAGTGAGTCGGGGTACAATGAGCAGTTCTTC. It encodes CASSESGYNEQFF.

The sample holds a few counts of this clonotype. This sequence joins TRBV5-1 and TRBJ1-5; 7 bases are a match to TRBD1. Germline V gene sequence: CDR1 SGHRS, CDR2 YFSETQ. This CDR3 is 17 amino acids long. Trimming at V came to 8 bases and at J to 4 bases, leaving 18 bases not matched to a gene. The CDR3, as DNA: TGCGCCAGAGAAACAGGGGTTGGGAAGAGTTGGAATCAGCCCCAGCATTTT. Amino acid sequence: CARETGVGKSWNQPQHF.

This clonotype came up a few times. The chain is built from TRBV10-3 and TRBJ2-1; 7 positions agree with TRBD1. Trimming took 0 bases from V and 5 from J; bases not matched to a gene: 1. The CDR3 has 14 residues. Germline assignment: CDR1 ENHRY and CDR2 SYGVKD. CDR3 sequence reads: CAISESGTDNEQFF. The CDR3 region has the DNA TGTGCCATCAGTGAGTCAGGGACAGACAATGAGCAGTTCTTC.

This clonotype was recorded a few times. The J gene is TRBJ2-1, the V gene TRBV7-9, with D possibly TRBD1 on 6 matching bases. Trimming left V 1 base short and J 3 bases short, with 7 bases between. CDR3 length: 14 amino acids. The germline V gene has CDR1 SEHNR and CDR2 FQNEAQ (reference sequence). The CDR3 region has the DNA TGTGCCAGCAGCTTAGGCAGGGGCTACAATGAGCAGTTCTTC. Protein product: CASSLGRGYNEQFF.

The genes are TRBV7-6 and TRBJ2-7, with TRBD1 identical over 8 bases. CDR3 size: 14 residues. Germline trimming cut 5 bases from V and 5 bases from J; bases unmatched to any gene: 8. Germline CDR1 and CDR2: SGHVS and FNYEAQ. DNA of the CDR3: TGTGCCAGCAGCCTAGGACAGGGAATTCACGAGCAGTACTTC. Its translation is CASSLGQGIHEQYF.

This chain links TRBV5-1 with TRBJ1-5, with a tentative D call TRBD1 (5 bases). Trimming pared 0 bases from V and 6 bases from J, leaving 10 bases between. Germline V gene data show CDR1 as SGHRS and CDR2 as YFSETQ. The CDR3 spans 14 residues. CDR3 sequence reads: CASSLVGGSQPQHF. The CDR3 DNA is TGCGCCAGCAGCTTGGTCGGGGGGAGTCAGCCCCAGCATTTT.

Only a few counts were recorded for this clonotype. The rearrangement links TRBV20-1 to TRBJ2-3, with D perhaps being TRBD1 or TRBD2 (6 bases each). The V gene's germline CDR1 is DFQATT and CDR2 SNEGSKA (reference sequence). Trimming cost V 6 bases and J 4 bases, with 11 bases left between them. There are 12 residues in the CDR3. DNA for the CDR3: TGCAGTGCAAGGGGGGCTGCAGATACGCAGTATTTT. This translates into CSARGAADTQYF.

The V call is TRBV20-1, the J call TRBJ2-1, with TRBD2 matching over 9 bases. Germline values: CDR1 DFQATT, CDR2 SNEGSKA (reference sequence). The trim removed 0 bases at V and 0 bases at J, leaving 6 bases unmatched. The CDR3 has 17 residues. Here the CDR3 DNA reads TGCAGTGCTAGAGAAGGGCTAGCGGGGAGCTCCTACAATGAGCAGTTCTTC. Its protein is CSAREGLAGSSYNEQFF.

This clonotype has just a few counts. J is TRBJ1-1 and V is TRBV7-9; D is uncertain. Germline values: CDR1 SEHNR, CDR2 FQNEAQ (reference sequence). V was shortened by 1 base and J by 6 bases, with 9 bases between the two germline ends. The CDR3 has 13 residues. The CDR3 protein is CASSLGALSEAFF. CDR3 DNA sequence: TGTGCCAGCAGCTTAGGTGCGCTTTCTGAAGCTTTCTTT.

The sample holds many counts of this clonotype. The chain uses TRBV6-2 or TRBV6-3 and TRBJ2-1, with D perhaps matching TRBD2 (6 bases). CDR1 is MNHEY and CDR2 is SVGEGT in the germline V gene. This CDR3 is 13 amino acids long. V was cut by 6 bases and J by 0 bases, with 6 bases left in between. Written as DNA, the CDR3 is TGTGCCAGCAGCGGGAGCTCCTACAATGAGCAGTTCTTC. It encodes CASSGSSYNEQFF.

This clonotype was counted at least ten times. The chain recombines TRBV29-1 with TRBJ2-5; D remains unclear. This CDR3 region has 15 residues. Trimming shortened V by 0 bases and J by 2 bases, and 13 bases separated the two germline ends. Germline values: CDR1 SQVTM, CDR2 ANQGSEA. CDR3 amino acids: CSVEDRPATQETQYF. The CDR3 DNA reads TGCAGCGTTGAAGATCGGCCAGCTACTCAAGAGACCCAGTACTTC.

This clonotype occurred a few times. The chain carries TRBV7-6 and TRBJ2-5; the D call may be TRBD1 or TRBD2 (5 bases each). The CDR3 totals 15 residues. V was pared by 3 bases and J by 4 bases, with 15 bases between. Germline assignment: CDR1 SGHVS and CDR2 FNYEAQ. CDR3 DNA sequence: TGTGCCAGCAGCTTTCAAGGGGAGATTGGAGAGACCCAGTACTTC. Translating it yields CASSFQGEIGETQYF.